A single sample is the source of the 11 T cell receptor beta chains below, sequenced in a study of Graves' ophthalmopathy and Graves' hyperthyroidism. Amplification of the TCR beta CDR3 regions used RNA transcripts (as template). An opening RT-PCR round employed HTBI primers and preceded a second-round multiplex PCR. MiXCR, applied by TCRdb to the multiplex PCR reads, yields one record per CDR3 protein. Among hundreds of thousands of distinct CDR3 sequences listed, approximately 40% were seen once. Sequenced input: peripheral blood. The receptors were sampled from an adult man with Graves' ophthalmopathy.

CDR3 amino acids: CARRQAGANVLTF. In DNA form, the CDR3 reads TGTGCCCGACGACAGGCTGGGGCCAACGTCCTGACTTTC. The chain has TRBV30 and TRBJ2-6; D may be TRBD1 (6 bases). Trimming cost V 8 bases and J 2 bases, with 10 bases left between them. This CDR3 is 13 amino acids long. The germline CDR1 and CDR2 sequences are GTSNPN and SVGIG (reference sequence).

This clonotype was seen more than once but under ten times. The rearrangement uses TRBV6-6 and TRBJ1-1, with 7 bases identical to TRBD1. CDR1 is MNHNY and CDR2 is SVGAGI in the germline V gene (reference sequence). There are 16 residues in the CDR3. With V trimmed by 7 bases and J by 2 bases, 13 bases remained unmatched. The CDR3 nucleotides are TGTGCCAGCATTCCCATAACAGGGGCCGCCAACACTGAAGCTTTCTTT. Protein product: CASIPITGAANTEAFF.

This clonotype was recorded at least ten times. The CDR3, as DNA: TGTGCCAGTAGTAGGGACGACCAAGAGACCCAGTACTTC. Its translation: CASSRDDQETQYF. The chain has TRBV19 and TRBJ2-5; TRBD1 or TRBD2 may be the D gene (5 bases each). V was pared by 4 bases and J by 0 bases, with 6 bases between. Germline V gene data show CDR1 as LNHDA and CDR2 as SQIVND (reference sequence). This CDR3 contains 13 residues.

The chain is built from TRBV7-9 and TRBJ1-2; TRBD1 aligns across 8 bases. The CDR3 contains 14 residues. The ends lost 4 bases at V and 6 bases at J; junction bases unmatched: 7. Germline values: CDR1 SEHNR, CDR2 FQNEAQ (reference sequence). CDR3 DNA sequence: TGTGCCAGCAGCTGGCAGGGGGCGCGGGATGGCTACACCTTC. Residues: CASSWQGARDGYTF.

The V and J genes are TRBV29-1 and TRBJ2-7; tentative D call: TRBD2 (6 bases). With 8 bases removed from V and 2 bases from J, the gap between germline ends came to 16 bases. Germline loops: CDR1 SQVTM, CDR2 ANQGSEA. The CDR3 consists of 13 residues. The CDR3 nucleotides are TGCAGCAGCTGGAGGGCCTCTCCCTACGAGCAGTACTTC. Its translation: CSSWRASPYEQYF.

The chain has TRBV20-1 and TRBJ1-6, with D hard to call. Per germline, CDR1 DFQATT and CDR2 SNEGSKA (reference sequence). The CDR3 spans 14 residues. V gave up 6 bases and J gave up 6 bases, with 15 bases separating them. In nucleotides, the CDR3 is TGCAGTGCCACGAGCTCCCCTGGTAATTCACCCCTCCACTTT. Its protein product is CSATSSPGNSPLHF.

Concerning this clonotype: Mismatch with germline at one junction end may stem from a read error. The gene calls are TRBV24-1 and TRBJ1-5; 7 bases are a match to TRBD1. This CDR3 region has 13 residues. Germline V gene sequence: CDR1 KGHDR, CDR2 SFDVKD. This CDR3 reads CASSKTGRQPQHF. CDR3 in DNA: TGTGCCAGCAGTAAGACAGGGCGGCAGCCCCAGCATTTT.

This clonotype was found many times. The V gene is TRBV15, the J gene TRBJ1-2, with D unclear. CDR3 length equals 16 residues. The V gene's germline CDR1 is LNHNV and CDR2 YYDKDF (reference sequence). V was shortened by 1 base and J by 1 base, with 13 bases between the two germline ends. As DNA, the CDR3 is TGTGCCACCAGCAGAGTTGGTTCCAGTAATAACTATGGCTACACCTTC. It is translated as CATSRVGSSNNYGYTF.

This clonotype was detected only a few times. The chain recombines TRBV9 with TRBJ2-7; 9 nucleotides align to TRBD1. Trimming cost V 0 bases and J 2 bases; bases outside gene matches: 3. The CDR3 covers 15 residues. Germline CDR1 is SGDLS and CDR2 is YYNGEE. CDR3 loop: CASSVDGTGTYEQYF. In DNA, the CDR3 is TGTGCCAGCAGCGTAGACGGGACAGGGACCTACGAGCAGTACTTC.

V usage is TRBV11-2 and J usage is TRBJ2-3, with TRBD2 matching over 10 bases. With V trimmed by 5 bases and J by 6 bases, 11 bases remained unmatched. The V gene's germline CDR1 is SGHAT and CDR2 FQNNGV. This CDR3 contains 16 residues. CDR3 sequence reads: CASSQIRASGSDTQYF. The CDR3 DNA reads as TGTGCCAGCAGCCAAATCCGGGCTAGCGGGAGTGATACGCAGTATTTT.

This clonotype was detected ten times or more. The gene calls are TRBV24-1 and TRBJ1-5; TRBD1 matches at 10 bases. Unmatched junction bases numbered 8, after V lost 7 bases and J lost 6 bases. CDR1 is KGHDR and CDR2 is SFDVKD in the germline V gene. The CDR3 has 15 residues. The CDR3: CATSPGTGVAQPQHF. The CDR3 nucleotides are TGTGCCACCAGCCCCGGGACAGGGGTCGCTCAGCCCCAGCATTTT.